The 31 T cell receptor beta chains below come from one sample, sequenced in a study of cytomegalovirus exposure and HLA in healthy donors. The PCR ran on 60 Vbeta and 13 Jbeta primers. The table came from immunoSEQ multiplex PCR; TCRdb's copy has only in-frame clones and leaves some out. The sample records about 160,000 clones, around three quarters being singletons. Sequences were obtained from PBMCs. These receptors came from a man aged 35 to 55 in good health and CMV-seronegative.

J is TRBJ2-3 and V is TRBV2, with unresolved D. The length of the CDR3 is 14 residues. Per germline, CDR1 SNHLY and CDR2 FYNNEI. V lost 5 bases, J lost 0 bases, and 9 bases lay in between. For the CDR3, the DNA is TGTGCCAGCAGTCCCGTCTCTAGCACAGATACGCAGTATTTT. It yields the protein CASSPVSSTDTQYF. Supplemented by reference TRBV2 and TRBJ2-3, the full variable domain reads EPEVTQTPSHQVTQMGQEVILRCVPISNHLYFYWYRQILGQKVEFLVSFYNNEISEKSEIFDDQFSVERPDGSNFTLKIRSTKLEDSAMYFCASSPVSSTDTQYFGPGTRLTVL.

This sequence joins TRBV7-2 and TRBJ2-5; D possibly corresponds to TRBD2 (7 bases). V was cut by 5 bases and J by 2 bases, with 12 bases left in between. The CDR3 runs to 14 residues. Germline CDR1 is SGHTA and CDR2 is FQGNSA. CDR3 nucleotide sequence: TGTGCCAGCAGCCGGGGGGCGGCGCAAGAGACCCAGTACTTC. Residues: CASSRGAAQETQYF.

The chain employs TRBV30 and TRBJ2-4, with unresolved D. CDR3 length equals 11 residues. Germline-derived CDR1 and CDR2 are GTSNPN and SVGIG (reference sequence). Trimming took 1 base from V and 6 from J, leaving 4 bases between them. Written as DNA, the CDR3 is TGTGCCTGGAGTGCGGGAAACATTCAGTACTTC. Its translation is CAWSAGNIQYF.

V gene TRBV4-1 combines with J gene TRBJ2-1; 11 nucleotides agree with TRBD2. The CDR3 runs 16 residues. Germline V gene lookup returns CDR1 MGHRA and CDR2 YSYEKL. Trimming at V came to 3 bases and at J to 10 bases, leaving 11 bases not matched to a gene. CDR3 DNA: TGCGCCAGCAGCCACATTTTAGCGGGAGGGAGTAGGGAGCAGTTCTTC. This codes for CASSHILAGGSREQFF.

This chain links TRBV29-1 with TRBJ2-2; 9 nucleotides line up with TRBD2. The junction had 8 bases not matched to a gene; V was cut back by 6 bases and J by 0 bases. The CDR3 consists of 16 residues. Germline V gives CDR1 SQVTM, CDR2 ANQGSEA. In nucleotides, the CDR3 is TGCAGCGTGACCGCTATAGCGGGGGCGAACACCGGGGAGCTGTTTTTT. Amino acids: CSVTAIAGANTGELFF.

The chain combines TRBV4-1 with TRBJ1-1; D uncertain. From germline, CDR1 is MGHRA and CDR2 YSYEKL. V was trimmed by 0 bases and J by 7 bases, leaving 15 bases between them. This CDR3 has 15 residues. Here the CDR3 reads CASSQDPGSPLEAFF. CDR3 coding DNA: TGCGCCAGCAGCCAAGATCCGGGATCCCCCCTTGAAGCTTTCTTT.

The chain couples TRBV13 to TRBJ2-7, with TRBD1 matching over 7 bases. The ends lost 5 bases at V and 1 base at J; junction bases unmatched: 5. Germline assignment: CDR1 PRHDT and CDR2 FYEKMQ (reference sequence). The CDR3 has 14 residues. The CDR3, as DNA: TGTGCCAGCAGCCATACAGGGGTGTCCTACGAGCAGTACTTC. As protein: CASSHTGVSYEQYF.

The chain combines TRBV10-3 with TRBJ2-2, with 8 nucleotides matching TRBD2. The CDR3 extends over 16 amino acids. The germline CDR1 and CDR2 sequences are ENHRY and SYGVKD. V lost 3 bases and J lost 5; bases outside the gene matches: 8. The CDR3 loop is CAISERSGRWTGELFF. The CDR3 DNA reads as TGTGCCATCAGTGAACGAAGCGGGAGATGGACCGGGGAGCTGTTTTTT.

The gene calls are TRBV7-3 and TRBJ2-1; TRBD2 might be the D (6 bases). Germline V gene data show CDR1 as SGHTA and CDR2 as FQGTGA. V was clipped by 6 bases and J by 0 bases, with 12 bases between them. The CDR3 covers 15 residues. The CDR3 DNA is TGTGCCAGCAGTTTAGCGGCGAGCTCCTACAATGAGCAGTTCTTC. Encoded protein: CASSLAASSYNEQFF.

The chain carries TRBV19 and TRBJ2-3; D is perhaps TRBD1 (8 bases). CDR1 is LNHDA and CDR2 is SQIVND in the germline V gene (reference sequence). This CDR3 contains 15 residues. Trimming stripped 4 bases from V and 3 bases from J, with 14 bases between. The CDR3 sequence is CASSRGQGGTDTQYF. CDR3 DNA sequence: TGTGCCAGTAGTAGAGGACAGGGAGGGACAGATACGCAGTATTTT.

This clone occurred once. The V call is TRBV7-8, the J call TRBJ2-1; 7 bases align to TRBD2. V lost 1 base to trimming and J lost 2 bases; unmatched junction nucleotides: 5. The CDR3 runs to 16 residues. The germline V gene encodes CDR1 SGHVS and CDR2 FQNEAQ. The CDR3 nucleotides are TGTGCCAGCAGCTTAGTGGCGGGAGCCACCTACAATGAGCAGTTCTTC. Residues: CASSLVAGATYNEQFF.

V usage is TRBV2 and J usage is TRBJ2-5; possibly TRBD1 for D (5 bases). Trimming left V 5 bases short and J 0 bases short, with 16 bases between. CDR1 is SNHLY and CDR2 is FYNNEI in the germline V gene. The CDR3 spans 16 residues. CDR3 coding DNA: TGTGCCAGCAGTTCCGAAGCAGGGTCGTACCAAGAGACCCAGTACTTC. Translated: CASSSEAGSYQETQYF.

In its sample, this clone was seen once. V is TRBV30 and J is TRBJ2-2; TRBD1 aligns across 7 bases. V lost 5 bases to trimming and J lost 5 bases; unmatched junction nucleotides: 2. This CDR3 is built from 12 residues. Germline V gene lookup returns CDR1 GTSNPN and CDR2 SVGIG (reference sequence). CDR3: CAWQGVTGELFF. The CDR3, as DNA: TGTGCCTGGCAGGGGGTGACCGGGGAGCTGTTTTTT.

The CDR3 is CASSVSGTPSTDTQYF. For the CDR3, the DNA is TGTGCCAGCAGCGTATCCGGGACACCTAGCACAGATACGCAGTATTTT. The chain carries TRBV9 and TRBJ2-3, with D maybe TRBD1 (6 bases). Trimming removed 1 base from V and 0 bases from J, with 12 bases in between. This CDR3 is built from 16 residues. The germline V gene encodes CDR1 SGDLS and CDR2 YYNGEE.

The chain is built from TRBV28 and TRBJ1-4, with D possibly matching TRBD1 (5 bases). The germline V gene has CDR1 MDHEN and CDR2 SYDVKM. The CDR3 is made up of 15 amino acids. V was shortened by 6 bases and J by 0 bases, with 11 bases between the two germline ends. This CDR3 is CASSPTDPTNEKLFF. The DNA for the CDR3 is TGTGCCAGCAGCCCGACAGACCCAACTAATGAAAAACTGTTTTTT. Drawing the rest from reference TRBV28 and TRBJ1-4, the complete variable domain is DVKVTQSSRYLVKRTGEKVFLECVQDMDHENMFWYRQDPGLGLRLIYFSYDVKMKEKGDIPEGYSVSREKKERFSLILESASTNQTSMYLCASSPTDPTNEKLFFGSGTQLSVL.

V is TRBV6-5 and J is TRBJ2-1, with D possibly matching TRBD2 (6 bases). CDR1 MNHEY and CDR2 SVGAGI come from the germline V gene. The CDR3 is 12 amino acids. The V end was cut by 5 bases, the J end by 9 bases, with 11 bases between. The CDR3 is CASSPQGGEQFF. The CDR3 nucleotides are TGTGCCAGCAGTCCCCAGGGAGGTGAGCAGTTCTTC.

V gene TRBV23-1 combines with J gene TRBJ2-7, with a possible D match to TRBD1 (5 bases). TRBV23-1 is noted as an ORF with a role that remains uncertain. The CDR3 runs to 17 residues. V dropped 4 bases and J dropped 0 bases, with 19 bases sitting between them. The CDR3 coding sequence is TGCGCCAGCAGTCCAGGGATCGAGAATCTCGTCTCCTACGAGCAGTACGTC. Translated, it gives CASSPGIENLVSYEQYV.

The V gene is TRBV18, the J gene TRBJ2-2; D is ambiguous. Between the trimmed V and J ends, which lost 3 bases and 1 base, there was a span of 6 bases. The CDR3 length is 14 residues. Looked up from germline, CDR1 is KGHSH and CDR2 is LQKENI. Here the CDR3 DNA reads TGTGCCAGCTCACCGGGCAGGAACACCGGGGAGCTGTTTTTT. This encodes CASSPGRNTGELFF.

The chain links TRBV7-3 to TRBJ2-6, with D unresolved. V dropped 2 bases and J dropped 0 bases, with 8 bases sitting between them. Germline V gene data show CDR1 as SGHTA and CDR2 as FQGTGA. This CDR3 spans 16 amino acids. CDR3 in amino acids: CASSLLGSSGANVLTF. The CDR3 DNA follows: TGTGCCAGCAGCTTATTGGGCAGCTCTGGGGCCAACGTCCTGACTTTC.

This clone was observed once. The CDR3 reads CAWSRTGVYGYTF. The CDR3 region has the DNA TGTGCCTGGAGTAGGACAGGCGTCTATGGCTACACCTTC. The chain carries TRBV30 and TRBJ1-2; 7 nucleotides agree with TRBD1. The trim removed 2 bases at V and 4 bases at J, leaving 4 bases unmatched. The CDR3 length is 13 residues. The germline gives CDR1 GTSNPN, CDR2 SVGIG (reference sequence).

The chain uses TRBV30 and TRBJ1-4, with D possibly matching TRBD1 (6 bases). Germline loops: CDR1 GTSNPN, CDR2 SVGIG (reference sequence). Trimming shortened V by 0 bases and J by 8 bases, and 13 bases separated the two germline ends. The CDR3 contains 14 residues. CDR3 DNA: TGTGCCTGGAGTGTACACAGGGATAGGGAAAAACTGTTTTTT. Protein product: CAWSVHRDREKLFF.

The gene calls are TRBV5-1 and TRBJ1-5, with TRBD1 identical over 8 bases. The junction had 5 bases not matched to a gene; V was cut back by 0 bases and J by 0 bases. Germline values: CDR1 SGHRS, CDR2 YFSETQ. This CDR3 is built from 17 residues. The CDR3, as DNA: TGCGCCAGCAGCTTGGACCCAGGGGGCGGTAGCAATCAGCCCCAGCATTTT. The encoded protein is CASSLDPGGGSNQPQHF.

The chain combines TRBV29-1 with TRBJ2-4, with D perhaps matching TRBD1 (6 bases). CDR1 and CDR2 from the germline V gene are SQVTM and ANQGSEA. Trimming took off 3 bases at V and 10 bases at J, with 19 bases between the two ends. This CDR3 is built from 14 residues. For the CDR3, the DNA is TGCAGCGTTGAGATCAGGGGAAGGGCGCCTATTCAGTACTTC. Its protein is CSVEIRGRAPIQYF.

The DNA of the CDR3 is TGTGCCAGCAGTTCCCTAGGACAGTATGAAGCTTTCTTT. Translation gives CASSSLGQYEAFF. V and J are TRBV28 and TRBJ1-1, with a possible D match to TRBD1 (6 bases). The CDR3 has 13 residues. V was trimmed by 4 bases and J by 7 bases, leaving 13 bases between them. Looked up from germline, CDR1 is MDHEN and CDR2 is SYDVKM.

The chain employs TRBV9 and TRBJ1-1, with D possibly matching TRBD1 (5 bases). Germline values: CDR1 SGDLS, CDR2 YYNGEE. The CDR3 loop spans 16 amino acids. The V and J ends lost 1 base and 0 bases respectively, with 13 bases between them. CDR3 nucleotides: TGTGCCAGCAGCGTATCGTGGGACTCCATGAACACTGAAGCTTTCTTT. The encoded protein is CASSVSWDSMNTEAFF.

V and J are TRBV27 and TRBJ2-3; 8 bases fit TRBD2. The CDR3 extends over 20 amino acids. Losses at the gene ends were 5 bases for V and 2 bases for J; bases not matched to a gene: 21. The germline gives CDR1 MNHEY, CDR2 SMNVEV (reference sequence). The CDR3 DNA follows: TGTGCCAGCAGTCCCATCCTCGGGGGCGAGCGGGAGACTGACACAGATACGCAGTATTTT. Protein: CASSPILGGERETDTDTQYF.

This clone was recorded once. This chain uses TRBV7-9 with TRBJ2-1, with a tentative D call TRBD1 (6 bases). This CDR3 is 15 amino acids long. Germline CDR1 and CDR2: SEHNR and FQNEAQ (reference sequence). The ends were cut back, 1 base at V and 4 bases at J, with 11 bases in the middle. This chain's CDR3 is CASSLEGGSYNEQFF. The CDR3 bases are TGTGCCAGCAGCTTAGAAGGGGGATCGTACAATGAGCAGTTCTTC.

The chain combines TRBV5-1 with TRBJ1-1, with 8 bases aligning to TRBD1. Per germline, CDR1 SGHRS and CDR2 YFSETQ. Trimming cost V 6 bases and J 0 bases; bases outside gene matches: 7. The CDR3 spans 15 residues. The CDR3 bases are TGCGCCAGCAAGACAGGGGCGACGATGAACACTGAAGCTTTCTTT. Its translation: CASKTGATMNTEAFF.

This sequence joins TRBV15 and TRBJ2-7; D call uncertain. This CDR3 has 15 residues. V gave up 5 bases and J gave up 3 bases, with 17 bases separating them. Germline CDR1 reads LNHNV; CDR2 reads YYDKDF (reference sequence). CDR3 coding DNA: TGTGCCACCAGCCGTGGCACAGTAATCGACTACGAGCAGTACTTC. Its protein is CATSRGTVIDYEQYF.

The chain carries TRBV5-1 and TRBJ2-6; D not resolved. CDR1 and CDR2 (germline): SGHRS, YFSETQ. CDR3 size: 17 residues. V was cut by 0 bases and J by 0 bases, with 10 bases left in between. Here the CDR3 reads CASSLAVSISGANVLTF. The CDR3 DNA reads as TGCGCCAGCAGCTTGGCGGTTTCAATCTCTGGGGCCAACGTCCTGACTTTC.

Details on this clone: This same CDR3 is encoded by further DNA sequences in the sample. The chain employs TRBV5-8 and TRBJ2-5, with D possibly TRBD1 on 5 matching bases. Germline CDR1 is SGHTS and CDR2 is YDEGEE. CDR3 length: 14 amino acids. V was trimmed by 1 base and J by 4 bases, leaving 11 bases between them. CDR3 sequence reads: CASSLRTPGETQYF. As DNA, the CDR3 is TGTGCCAGCAGCTTGCGGACACCTGGAGAGACCCAGTACTTC.